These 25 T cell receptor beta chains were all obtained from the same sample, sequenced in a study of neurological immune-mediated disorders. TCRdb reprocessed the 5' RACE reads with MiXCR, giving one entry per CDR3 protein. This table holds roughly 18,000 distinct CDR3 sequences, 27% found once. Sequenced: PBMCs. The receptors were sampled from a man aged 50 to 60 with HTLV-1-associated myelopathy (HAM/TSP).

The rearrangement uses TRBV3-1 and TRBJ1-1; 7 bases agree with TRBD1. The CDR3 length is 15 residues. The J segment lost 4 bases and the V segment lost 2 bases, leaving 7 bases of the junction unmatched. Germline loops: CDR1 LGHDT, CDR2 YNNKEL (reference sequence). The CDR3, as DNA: TGTGCCAGCAGCCAATCTGACAGGGTAATCACTGAAGCTTTCTTT. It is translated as CASSQSDRVITEAFF.

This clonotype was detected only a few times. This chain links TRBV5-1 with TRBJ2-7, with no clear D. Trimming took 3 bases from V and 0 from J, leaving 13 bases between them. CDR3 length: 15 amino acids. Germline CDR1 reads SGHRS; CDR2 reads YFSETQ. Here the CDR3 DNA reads TGCGCCAGCAGCTGGAGTGGCCAGTCCTCCTACGAGCAGTACTTC. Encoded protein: CASSWSGQSSYEQYF.

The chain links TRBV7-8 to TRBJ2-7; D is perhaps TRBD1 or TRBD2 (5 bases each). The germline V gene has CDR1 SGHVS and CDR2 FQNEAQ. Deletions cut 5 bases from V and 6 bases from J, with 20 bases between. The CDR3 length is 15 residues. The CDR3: CASSPRGTLSGEQYF. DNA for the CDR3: TGTGCCAGCAGCCCAAGAGGGACCCTATCGGGCGAGCAGTACTTC.

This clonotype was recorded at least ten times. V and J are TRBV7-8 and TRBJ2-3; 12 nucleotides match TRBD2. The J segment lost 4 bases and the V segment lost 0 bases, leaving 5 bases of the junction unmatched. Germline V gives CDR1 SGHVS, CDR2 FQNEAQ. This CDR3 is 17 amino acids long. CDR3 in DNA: TGTGCCAGCAGCTTAGCGACTAGCGGGAGTGGGGCAGATACGCAGTATTTT. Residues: CASSLATSGSGADTQYF.

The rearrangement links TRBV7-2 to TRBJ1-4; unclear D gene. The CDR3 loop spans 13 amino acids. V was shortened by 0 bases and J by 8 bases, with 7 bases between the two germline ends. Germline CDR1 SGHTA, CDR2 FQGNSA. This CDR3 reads CASSLARKEKLFF. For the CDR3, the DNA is TGTGCCAGCAGCTTAGCGCGTAAAGAAAAACTGTTTTTT.

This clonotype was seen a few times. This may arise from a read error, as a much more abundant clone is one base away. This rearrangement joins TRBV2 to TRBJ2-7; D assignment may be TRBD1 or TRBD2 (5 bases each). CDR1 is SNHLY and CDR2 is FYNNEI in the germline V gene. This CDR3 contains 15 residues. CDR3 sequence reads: CVSAFGAGISYEQYF. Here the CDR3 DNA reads TGTGTCAGCGCATTCGGGGCAGGGATCTCCTACGAGCAGTACTTC.

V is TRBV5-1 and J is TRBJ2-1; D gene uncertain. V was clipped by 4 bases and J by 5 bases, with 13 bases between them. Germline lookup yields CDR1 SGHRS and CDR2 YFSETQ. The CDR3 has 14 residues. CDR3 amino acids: CASSSYGRDNEQFF. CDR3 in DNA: TGCGCCAGCAGCAGCTACGGACGGGACAATGAGCAGTTCTTC.

CDR3 DNA sequence: TGCGCCAGCAGCTTGCGGGGGGGAGGAACTGAAGCTTTCTTT. Translation: CASSLRGGGTEAFF. This chain links TRBV5-1 with TRBJ1-1, with D perhaps matching TRBD1 (5 bases). Germline V gene lookup returns CDR1 SGHRS and CDR2 YFSETQ. V was clipped by 1 base and J by 5 bases, with 12 bases between them. The CDR3 consists of 14 residues.

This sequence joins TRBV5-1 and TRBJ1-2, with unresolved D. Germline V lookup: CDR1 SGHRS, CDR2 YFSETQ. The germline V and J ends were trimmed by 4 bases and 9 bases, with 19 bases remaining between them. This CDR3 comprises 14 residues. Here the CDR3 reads CASSLSVGSNSYTF. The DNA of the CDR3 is TGCGCCAGCAGCCTGTCCGTCGGGAGTAATAGCTACACCTTC.

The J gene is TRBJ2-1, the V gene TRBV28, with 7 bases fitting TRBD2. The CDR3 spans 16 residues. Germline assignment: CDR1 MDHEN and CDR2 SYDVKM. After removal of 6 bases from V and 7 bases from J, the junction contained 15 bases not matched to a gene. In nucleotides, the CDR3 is TGTGCCAGCAGCCCCGCCGGGACTACCTCTTCGAATGAGCAGTTCTTC. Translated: CASSPAGTTSSNEQFF.

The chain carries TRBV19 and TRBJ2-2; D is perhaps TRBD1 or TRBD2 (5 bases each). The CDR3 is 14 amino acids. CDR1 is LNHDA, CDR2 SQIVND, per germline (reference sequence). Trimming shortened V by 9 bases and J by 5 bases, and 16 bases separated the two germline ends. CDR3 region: CASCLRDVTGELFF. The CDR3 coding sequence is TGTGCCAGCTGTCTCCGGGACGTAACCGGGGAGCTGTTTTTT.

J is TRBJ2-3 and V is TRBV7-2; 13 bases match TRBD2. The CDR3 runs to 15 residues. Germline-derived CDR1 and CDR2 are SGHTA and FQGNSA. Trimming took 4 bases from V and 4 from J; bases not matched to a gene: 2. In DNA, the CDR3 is TGTGCCAGCAGCTACACTAGCGGGGGGGCAGATACGCAGTATTTT. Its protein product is CASSYTSGGADTQYF.

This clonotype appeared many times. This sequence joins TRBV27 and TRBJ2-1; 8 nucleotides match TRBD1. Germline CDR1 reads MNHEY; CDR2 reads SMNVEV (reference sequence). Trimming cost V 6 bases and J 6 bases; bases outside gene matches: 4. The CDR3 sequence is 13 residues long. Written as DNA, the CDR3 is TGTGCCAGCAGAGACAGGGGAATCAATGAGCAGTTCTTC. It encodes CASRDRGINEQFF.

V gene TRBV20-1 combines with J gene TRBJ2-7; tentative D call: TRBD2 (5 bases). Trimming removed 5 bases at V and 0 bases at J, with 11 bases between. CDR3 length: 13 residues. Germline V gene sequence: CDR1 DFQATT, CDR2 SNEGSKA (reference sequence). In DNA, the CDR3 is TGCAGTGCTCAGACTACCCACTCCTACGAGCAGTACTTC. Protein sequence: CSAQTTHSYEQYF.

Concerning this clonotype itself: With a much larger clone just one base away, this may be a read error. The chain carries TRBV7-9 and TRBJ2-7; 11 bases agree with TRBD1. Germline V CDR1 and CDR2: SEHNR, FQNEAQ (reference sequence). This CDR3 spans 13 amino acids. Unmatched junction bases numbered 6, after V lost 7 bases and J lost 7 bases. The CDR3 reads CASKPDRGLEQYF. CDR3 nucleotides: TGTGCCAGCAAACCGGACAGGGGGCTTGAGCAGTACTTC.

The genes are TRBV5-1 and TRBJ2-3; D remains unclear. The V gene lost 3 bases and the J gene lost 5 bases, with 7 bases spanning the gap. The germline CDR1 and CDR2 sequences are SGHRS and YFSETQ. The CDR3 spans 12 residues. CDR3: CASSSVQDTQYF. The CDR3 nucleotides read TGCGCCAGCAGCTCGGTCCAAGATACGCAGTATTTT.

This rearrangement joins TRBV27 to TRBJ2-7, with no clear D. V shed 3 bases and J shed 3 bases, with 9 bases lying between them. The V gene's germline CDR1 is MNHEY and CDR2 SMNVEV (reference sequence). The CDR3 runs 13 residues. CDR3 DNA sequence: TGTGCCAGCAGTTTTTCGGCTAACTACGAGCAGTACTTC. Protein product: CASSFSANYEQYF.

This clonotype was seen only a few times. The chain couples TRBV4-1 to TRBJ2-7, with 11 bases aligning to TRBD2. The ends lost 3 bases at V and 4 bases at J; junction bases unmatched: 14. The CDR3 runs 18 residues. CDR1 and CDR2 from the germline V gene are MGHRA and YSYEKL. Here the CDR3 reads CASSQGGIGTSGKYEQYF. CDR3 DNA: TGCGCCAGCAGCCAGGGGGGGATTGGGACTAGCGGAAAGTACGAGCAGTACTTC.

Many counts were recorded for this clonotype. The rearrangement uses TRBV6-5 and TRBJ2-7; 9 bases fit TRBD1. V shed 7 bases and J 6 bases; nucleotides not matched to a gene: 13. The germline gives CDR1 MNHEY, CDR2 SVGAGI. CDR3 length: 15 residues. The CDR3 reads CASTPWTGEDGEQYF. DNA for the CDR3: TGTGCCAGCACTCCCTGGACAGGGGAGGATGGCGAGCAGTACTTC.

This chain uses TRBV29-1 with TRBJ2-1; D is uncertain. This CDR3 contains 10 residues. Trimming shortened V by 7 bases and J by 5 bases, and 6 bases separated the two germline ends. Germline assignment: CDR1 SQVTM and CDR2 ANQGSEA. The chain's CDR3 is CSAGNNEQFF. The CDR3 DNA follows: TGCAGCGCCGGCAACAATGAGCAGTTCTTC.

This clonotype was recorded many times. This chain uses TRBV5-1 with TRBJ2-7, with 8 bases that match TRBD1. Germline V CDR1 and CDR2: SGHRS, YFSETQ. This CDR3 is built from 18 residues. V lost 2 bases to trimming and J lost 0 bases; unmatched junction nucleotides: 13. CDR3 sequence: CASSFRDRQFLNSYEQYF. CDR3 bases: TGCGCCAGCAGCTTCAGGGACAGGCAGTTCCTCAACTCCTACGAGCAGTACTTC.

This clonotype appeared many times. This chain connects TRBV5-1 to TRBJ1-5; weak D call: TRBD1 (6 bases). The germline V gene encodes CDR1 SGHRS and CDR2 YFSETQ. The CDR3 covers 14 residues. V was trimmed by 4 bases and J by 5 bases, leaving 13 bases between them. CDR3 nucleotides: TGCGCCAGCAGCGAGGGACAAGAGTATCAGCCCCAGCATTTT. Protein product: CASSEGQEYQPQHF.

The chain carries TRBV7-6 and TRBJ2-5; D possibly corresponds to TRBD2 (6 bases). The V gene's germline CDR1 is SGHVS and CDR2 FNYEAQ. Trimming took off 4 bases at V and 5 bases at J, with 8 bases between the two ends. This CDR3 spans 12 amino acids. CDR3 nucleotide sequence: TGTGCCAGCAGCTCGGGACTGGAGACCCAGTACTTC. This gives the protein CASSSGLETQYF. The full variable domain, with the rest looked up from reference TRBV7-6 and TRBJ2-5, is GAGVSQSPRYKVTKRGQDVALRCDPISGHVSLYWYRQALGQGPEFLTYFNYEAQQDKSGLPNDRFSAERPEGSISTLTIQRTEQRDSAMYRCASSSGLETQYFGPGTRLLVL.

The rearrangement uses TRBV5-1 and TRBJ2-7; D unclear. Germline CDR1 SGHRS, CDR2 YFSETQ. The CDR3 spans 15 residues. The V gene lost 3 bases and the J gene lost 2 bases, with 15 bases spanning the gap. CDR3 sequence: CASSYYKDGPYEQYF. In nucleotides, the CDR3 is TGCGCCAGCAGCTACTACAAGGACGGCCCCTACGAGCAGTACTTC.

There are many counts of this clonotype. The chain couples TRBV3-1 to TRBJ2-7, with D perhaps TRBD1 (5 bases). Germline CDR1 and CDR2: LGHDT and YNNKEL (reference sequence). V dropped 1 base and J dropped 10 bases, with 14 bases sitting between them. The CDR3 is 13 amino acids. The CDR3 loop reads CASSQVDKPTQYF. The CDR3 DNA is TGTGCCAGCAGCCAAGTGGACAAACCGACTCAGTACTTC.